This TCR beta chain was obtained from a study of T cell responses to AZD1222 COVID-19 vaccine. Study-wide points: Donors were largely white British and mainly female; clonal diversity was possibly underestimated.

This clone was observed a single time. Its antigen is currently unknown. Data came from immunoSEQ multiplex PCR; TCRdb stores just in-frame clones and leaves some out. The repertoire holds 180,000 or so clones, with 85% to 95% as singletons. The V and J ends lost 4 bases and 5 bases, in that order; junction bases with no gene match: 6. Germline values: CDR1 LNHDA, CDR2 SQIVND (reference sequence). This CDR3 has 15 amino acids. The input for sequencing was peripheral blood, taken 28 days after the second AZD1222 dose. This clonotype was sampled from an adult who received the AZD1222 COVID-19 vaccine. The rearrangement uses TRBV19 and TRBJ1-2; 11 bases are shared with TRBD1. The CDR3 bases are TGTGCCAGTAGTACAAGGACAGGGGGCGAGTATGGCTACACCTTC. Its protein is CASSTRTGGEYGYTF.